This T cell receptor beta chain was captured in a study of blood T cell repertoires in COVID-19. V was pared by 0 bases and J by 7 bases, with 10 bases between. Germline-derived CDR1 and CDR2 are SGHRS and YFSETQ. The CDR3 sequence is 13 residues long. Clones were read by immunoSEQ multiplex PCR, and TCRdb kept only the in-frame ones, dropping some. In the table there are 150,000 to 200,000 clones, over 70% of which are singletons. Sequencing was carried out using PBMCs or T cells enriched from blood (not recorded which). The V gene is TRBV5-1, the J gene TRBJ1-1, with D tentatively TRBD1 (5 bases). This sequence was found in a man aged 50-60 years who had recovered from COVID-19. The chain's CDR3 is CASSLVGQYEAFF. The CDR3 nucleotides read TGCGCCAGCAGCTTGGTGGGGCAGTATGAAGCTTTCTTT.